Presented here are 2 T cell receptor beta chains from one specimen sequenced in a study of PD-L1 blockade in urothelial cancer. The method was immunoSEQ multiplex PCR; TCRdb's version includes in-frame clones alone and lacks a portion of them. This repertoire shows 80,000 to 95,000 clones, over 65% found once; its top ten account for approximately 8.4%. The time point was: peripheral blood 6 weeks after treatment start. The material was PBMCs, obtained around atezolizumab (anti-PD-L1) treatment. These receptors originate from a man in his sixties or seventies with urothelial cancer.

CDR3 protein: CASSLVGTQYF. As DNA, the CDR3 is TGTGCCAGCAGCTTAGTCGGGACCCAGTACTTC. The genes are TRBV7-2 and TRBJ2-5; D gene uncertain. CDR3 length: 11 residues. Trimming removed 1 base from V and 7 bases from J, with 4 bases in between. Germline V lookup: CDR1 SGHTA, CDR2 FQGNSA.

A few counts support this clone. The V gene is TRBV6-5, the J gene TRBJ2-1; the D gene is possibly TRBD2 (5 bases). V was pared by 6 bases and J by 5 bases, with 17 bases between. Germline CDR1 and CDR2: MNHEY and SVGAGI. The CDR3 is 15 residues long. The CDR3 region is CASRSPRETDNEQFF. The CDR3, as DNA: TGTGCCAGCAGATCCCCTAGGGAGACTGACAATGAGCAGTTCTTC.